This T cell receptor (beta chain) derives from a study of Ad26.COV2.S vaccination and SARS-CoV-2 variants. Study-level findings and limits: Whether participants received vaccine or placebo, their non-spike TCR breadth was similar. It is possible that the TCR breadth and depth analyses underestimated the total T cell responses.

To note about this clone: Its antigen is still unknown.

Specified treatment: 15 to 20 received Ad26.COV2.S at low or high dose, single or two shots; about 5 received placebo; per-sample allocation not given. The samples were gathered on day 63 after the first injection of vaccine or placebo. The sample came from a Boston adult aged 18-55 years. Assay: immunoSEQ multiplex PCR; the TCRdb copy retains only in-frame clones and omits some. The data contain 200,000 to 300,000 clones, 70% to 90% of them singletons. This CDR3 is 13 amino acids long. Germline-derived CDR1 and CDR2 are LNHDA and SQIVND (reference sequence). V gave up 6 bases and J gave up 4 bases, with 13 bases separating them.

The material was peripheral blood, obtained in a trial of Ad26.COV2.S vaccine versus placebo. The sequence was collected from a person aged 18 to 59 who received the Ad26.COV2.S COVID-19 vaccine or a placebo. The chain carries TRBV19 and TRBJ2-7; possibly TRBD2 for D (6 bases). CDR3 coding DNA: TGTGCCAGTAGCCCGGGGGTATGGTACGAGCAGTACTTC. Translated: CASSPGVWYEQYF.